Each of the 23 T cell receptor beta chains below was sequenced from the same sample in a study of CD8+CD57+ T cells in acquired aplastic anemia. Sequencing was done on patients that had shown CD8+CD57+ cell expansion by flow cytometry. Genomic DNA, the template, was used for profiling of the TCR beta VDJ and CDR3. TCRdb re-analysed the reads in MiXCR, keeping a single row per CDR3 protein. The sample lists approximately 150,000 distinct CDR3 sequences, roughly 45% occurring once. The sequencing sample was made of sorted CD4+, CD8+, or CD8+CD57+ T cells (not recorded which) from PBMCs. These receptor sequences come from a human donor with aplastic anemia.

A remark on this clonotype: A much larger clone differs by one base, so this may be a read error. The chain links TRBV9 to TRBJ1-3; D is ambiguous. The V gene's germline CDR1 is SGDLS and CDR2 YYNGEE. Trimming left V 1 base short and J 2 bases short, with 10 bases between. The CDR3 is made up of 15 amino acids. The CDR3 DNA reads as TGTGCCAGCAGCGTATCGGGAAGCGCTGGAAACACCATATATTTT. It translates to CASSVSGSAGNTIYF.

In its sample, this clonotype was seen a few times. The rearrangement uses TRBV29-1 and TRBJ1-2; tentatively, D is TRBD1 (6 bases). The CDR3 totals 13 residues. Trimming pared 3 bases from V and 5 bases from J, leaving 13 bases between. Germline CDR1 and CDR2: SQVTM and ANQGSEA. The CDR3 bases are TGCAGCGTTGACGGCGGGACACCTTATGGCTACACCTTC. Protein sequence: CSVDGGTPYGYTF.

The chain couples TRBV19 to TRBJ1-1; no firm D call. Between the trimmed V and J ends, which lost 2 bases and 2 bases, there was a span of 6 bases. The germline gives CDR1 LNHDA, CDR2 SQIVND (reference sequence). The CDR3 is 13 amino acids. CDR3 in DNA: TGTGCCAGTAGTATACGGCTAAACACTGAAGCTTTCTTT. Translating gives CASSIRLNTEAFF.

V gene TRBV3-1 combines with J gene TRBJ1-1; D is ambiguous. Between the trimmed V and J ends, which lost 1 base and 8 bases, there was a span of 5 bases. Germline CDR1 reads LGHDT; CDR2 reads YNNKEL (reference sequence). CDR3 size: 11 residues. CDR3 residues: CASSQGAEAFF. The DNA of the CDR3 is TGTGCCAGCAGCCAAGGAGCCGAAGCTTTCTTT.

The chain is built from TRBV15 and TRBJ2-5, with D hard to call. Germline CDR1 LNHNV, CDR2 YYDKDF (reference sequence). CDR3 size: 15 residues. Trimming took off 0 bases at V and 4 bases at J, with 12 bases between the two ends. DNA for the CDR3: TGTGCCACCAGCAGAGAAGCTGGCTCCTCAGAGACCCAGTACTTC. Translated, it gives CATSREAGSSETQYF.

The chain has TRBV25-1 and TRBJ2-1; possible D gene TRBD2, 5 bases. Germline-derived CDR1 and CDR2 are MGHDK and SYGVNS. V was clipped by 0 bases and J by 4 bases, with 13 bases between them. The CDR3 covers 16 residues. CDR3 DNA: TGTGCCAGCAGTGAATACGAGGGCTCCCTTTACAATGAGCAGTTCTTC. This encodes CASSEYEGSLYNEQFF.

The chain has TRBV4-2 and TRBJ2-1; TRBD2 matches 12 bases. Trimming took 0 bases from V and 1 from J; bases not matched to a gene: 10. CDR3 length equals 20 residues. The germline gives CDR1 LGHNA, CDR2 YNFKEQ. The CDR3 loop is CASSQEGTSGGTFSYNEQFF. The CDR3 DNA reads as TGTGCCAGCAGCCAAGAGGGTACTAGCGGGGGGACCTTTTCCTACAATGAGCAGTTCTTC.

At least ten counts were recorded for this clonotype. V usage is TRBV12-3 or TRBV12-4 and J usage is TRBJ1-6; a weak D match, TRBD1 (5 bases). Trimming shortened V by 5 bases and J by 0 bases, and 20 bases separated the two germline ends. The CDR3 has 19 amino acids. The CDR3 DNA is TGTGCCAGCAGTCCCGGGGGTAGGGAATTCGGCTCCTATAATTCACCCCTCCACTTT. Its translation is CASSPGGREFGSYNSPLHF.

The CDR3 DNA follows: TGTGCCAGCACCAGCCTGGGACAGGACGAGCAGTACTTC. This gives the protein CASTSLGQDEQYF. The V gene is TRBV7-2, the J gene TRBJ2-7; 8 bases are a match to TRBD1. The CDR3 totals 13 residues. V lost 7 bases and J lost 5; bases outside the gene matches: 7. Germline CDR1 is SGHTA and CDR2 is FQGNSA.

The rearrangement joins TRBV12-3 or TRBV12-4 to TRBJ1-1; 9 bases map to TRBD1. The CDR3 totals 14 residues. Trimming at V came to 6 bases and at J to 6 bases, leaving 8 bases not matched to a gene. The CDR3, as DNA: TGTGCCAGCAGGACCGGGACAGGGTACTCTGAAGCTTTCTTT. This gives the protein CASRTGTGYSEAFF.

This clonotype was recorded at least ten times. V gene TRBV5-1 combines with J gene TRBJ2-3, with unresolved D. Trimming cost V 2 bases and J 4 bases, with 5 bases left between them. CDR1 and CDR2 from the germline V gene are SGHRS and YFSETQ. The CDR3 sequence is 12 residues long. DNA of the CDR3: TGCGCCAGCAGCTTTAATTCAGATACGCAGTATTTT. It is translated as CASSFNSDTQYF.

Ten or more counts support this clonotype. V usage is TRBV20-1 and J usage is TRBJ2-6, with D possibly matching TRBD2 (5 bases). Trimming stripped 6 bases from V and 1 base from J, with 19 bases between. This CDR3 spans 17 amino acids. Germline values: CDR1 DFQATT, CDR2 SNEGSKA (reference sequence). As DNA, the CDR3 is TGCAGTGCAAACCGGGATCGGGGATTATCTGGGGCCAACGTCCTGACTTTC. It specifies CSANRDRGLSGANVLTF.

The rearrangement uses TRBV25-1 and TRBJ1-2; D not resolved. Trimming removed 4 bases from V and 7 bases from J, with 13 bases in between. The length of the CDR3 is 13 residues. Germline CDR1 MGHDK, CDR2 SYGVNS. The CDR3 sequence: CASSGSPRSGYTF. CDR3 coding DNA: TGTGCCAGCAGTGGTAGTCCCCGGAGTGGCTACACCTTC.

The table lists this clonotype with a few counts. A much larger clone differs from this one at a single base, so this may be a read error. This CDR3 reads CASSSGTGTAYEQYV. The CDR3 DNA follows: TGCGCCAGCAGCTCAGGAACAGGGACCGCCTACGAGCAGTACGTC. The V gene is TRBV5-1, the J gene TRBJ2-7; a weak D match, TRBD1 (6 bases). The CDR3 spans 15 residues. V lost 3 bases and J lost 2, with 15 bases in between. Germline V gene lookup returns CDR1 SGHRS and CDR2 YFSETQ.

The J gene is TRBJ2-1, the V gene TRBV20-1; TRBD2 aligns across 10 bases. The CDR3 loop spans 15 amino acids. Germline CDR1 DFQATT, CDR2 SNEGSKA (reference sequence). V was clipped by 3 bases and J by 4 bases; unmatched bases: 6. CDR3 nucleotide sequence: TGCAGTGCTAGGTCGCTAGCGGGAGTATACAATGAGCAGTTCTTC. The encoded protein is CSARSLAGVYNEQFF.

V gene TRBV29-1 combines with J gene TRBJ2-6; D remains ambiguous. Deletions cut 1 base from V and 14 bases from J, with 0 bases between. The V gene's germline CDR1 is SQVTM and CDR2 ANQGSEA. The CDR3 runs to 8 residues. In nucleotides, the CDR3 is TGCAGCGTTGAAGTCCTGACTTTC. Encoded protein: CSVEVLTF.

The CDR3 here is CASSEIGNRLGNSPLHF. The CDR3 bases are TGTGCCAGCAGTGAAATAGGTAACAGGCTGGGGAATTCACCCCTCCACTTT. V and J are TRBV25-1 and TRBJ1-6, with D possibly matching TRBD1 (5 bases). The CDR3 spans 17 residues. Germline CDR1 is MGHDK and CDR2 is SYGVNS. Deletions cut 2 bases from V and 7 bases from J, with 18 bases between.

This clonotype was seen at least ten times. The chain has TRBV4-2 and TRBJ1-5, with unresolved D. This CDR3 contains 15 residues. Trimming left V 0 bases short and J 0 bases short, with 6 bases between. From germline, CDR1 is LGHNA and CDR2 YNFKEQ. Written as DNA, the CDR3 is TGTGCCAGCAGCCAAGAGTTGGGTAGCAATCAGCCCCAGCATTTT. Protein sequence: CASSQELGSNQPQHF.

The chain links TRBV10-3 to TRBJ2-6; D is ambiguous. The length of the CDR3 is 17 residues. V gave up 3 bases and J gave up 1 base, with 13 bases separating them. CDR1 and CDR2 (germline): ENHRY, SYGVKD. DNA for the CDR3: TGTGCCATCAGTGATGTGCTAGAATATTCTGGGGCCAACGTCCTGACTTTC. Residues: CAISDVLEYSGANVLTF.

This clonotype occurred many times. The genes are TRBV5-4 and TRBJ1-1; no definite D call. The length of the CDR3 is 15 residues. The germline CDR1 and CDR2 sequences are SGHNT and YYREEE (reference sequence). V was cut by 0 bases and J by 5 bases, with 14 bases left in between. The CDR3 bases are TGTGCCAGCAGCTTGGAAAAGGACCGTAGGACTGAAGCTTTCTTT. As protein: CASSLEKDRRTEAFF.

For this clonotype: It may be a read error: a sequence one base away is much more abundant. The genes are TRBV10-3 and TRBJ1-2; no clear D. The CDR3 spans 14 residues. Trimming removed 5 bases at V and 0 bases at J, with 10 bases between. CDR1 is ENHRY, CDR2 SYGVKD, per germline. CDR3 DNA: TGTGCCATCAGTTACTCGCCGGCTAACTATGGCTACACCTTC. It yields the protein CAISYSPANYGYTF.

CDR3 in DNA: TGTGCCACCAGCAGACCAGGACAGGGAGACACAGATACGCAGTATTTT. This translates into CATSRPGQGDTDTQYF. The chain combines TRBV15 with TRBJ2-3; 8 bases are shared with TRBD1. This CDR3 has 16 amino acids. V dropped 2 bases and J dropped 2; count of bases not matched to a gene: 6. Per germline, CDR1 LNHNV and CDR2 YYDKDF (reference sequence).

This rearrangement joins TRBV3-1 to TRBJ1-1, with 8 positions matching TRBD1. With 5 bases clipped from V and 1 base from J, the junction kept 3 bases outside the gene matches. Germline V lookup: CDR1 LGHDT, CDR2 YNNKEL (reference sequence). The CDR3 loop spans 14 amino acids. The CDR3 here is CASSWGQANTEAFF. The DNA of the CDR3 is TGTGCCAGCAGCTGGGGACAGGCGAACACTGAAGCTTTCTTT.